Listed below are T cell receptor beta chains from one sample, sequenced in a study of T cells in Graves' hyperthyroidism and ophthalmopathy. Each CDR3 protein is one row after TCRdb ran MiXCR on the multiplex PCR reads. The table records a few hundred thousand distinct CDR3 sequences, around 15% of them present only once. Sequenced sample: blood. These receptors all stem from a woman between 25 and 40 years old with Graves' ophthalmopathy. CDR3s include the opening cysteine and the closing phenylalanine or tryptophan. The D gene is left open where the match is weak. Size values are once, few and many counts, or a class for expanded clones, and some rows have none.

clone size | J gene | D gene | V gene | CDR3 protein | CDR3 DNA
NA | TRBJ2-5 | NA | TRBV5-1 | CASSLGLGGGQETQYF | TGCGCCAGCAGCTTGGGTCTCGGAGGGGGTCAGGAGACCCAGTACTTC
many | TRBJ2-5 | TRBD2 | TRBV4-3 | CASSFGGLAQETQYF | TGCGCCAGCAGTTTCGGTGGACTAGCTCAAGAGACCCAGTACTTC
many | TRBJ2-1 | TRBD2 | TRBV7-8 | CASSLGAGSSYNEQFF | TGTGCCAGCAGCTTAGGAGCGGGGAGCTCCTACAATGAGCAGTTCTTC
NA | TRBJ2-7 | TRBD1 | TRBV19 | CASSMGGRGSYEQYF | TGTGCCAGTAGTATGGGCGGCAGGGGGAGCTACGAGCAGTACTTC
NA | TRBJ2-7 | TRBD1 | TRBV29-1 | CSVRSGVGQGSTYEQYF | TGCAGCGTTCGGTCTGGAGTCGGACAGGGTTCAACCTACGAGCAGTACTTC
NA | TRBJ2-7 | NA | TRBV27 | CASPDEFAYEQYF | TGTGCCAGCCCCGATGAATTCGCCTACGAGCAGTACTTC
few | TRBJ2-7 | NA | TRBV6-2/TRBV6-3 | CASNTQGLYPDEQYF | TGTGCCAGCAATACCCAGGGTCTATATCCCGACGAGCAGTACTTC
NA | TRBJ2-7 | NA | TRBV10-3 | CAIRTGDTFYEQYF | TGTGCCATCAGAACCGGGGACACCTTCTACGAGCAGTACTTC
many | TRBJ1-1 | NA | TRBV6-1 | CASSEAVGNTEAFF | TGTGCCAGCAGTGAAGCTGTAGGGAACACTGAAGCTTTCTTT
NA | TRBJ2-1 | NA | TRBV10-3 | CAISEERRDEQFF | TGTGCCATCAGTGAGGAGCGCAGAGATGAGCAGTTCTTC
NA | TRBJ2-3 | NA | TRBV20-1 | CSGRGFSTDTQYF | TGCAGTGGCCGGGGCTTTAGCACAGATACGCAGTATTTT
many | TRBJ2-5 | TRBD1 | TRBV10-3 | CAASPGDRGYQETQYF | TGTGCCGCATCACCTGGGGACAGGGGATATCAAGAGACCCAGTACTTC
few | TRBJ2-2 | TRBD2 | TRBV29-1 | CSVPRTSGRGHTGELFF | TGCAGCGTTCCTCGGACTAGCGGGAGAGGTCACACCGGGGAGCTGTTTTTT
many | TRBJ2-1 | TRBD2 | TRBV19 | CASSIRLAGGGNEQFF | TGTGCCAGTAGTATCCGACTAGCGGGAGGAGGCAATGAGCAGTTCTTC
NA | TRBJ1-2 | TRBD1 | TRBV20-1 | CSVRDSPYGYTF | TGCAGTGTCAGGGACAGCCCGTACGGCTACACCTTC
many | TRBJ2-7 | TRBD2 | TRBV12-3/TRBV12-4 | CASSFTGGNPEQYF | TGTGCCAGCAGTTTTACGGGAGGAAACCCCGAGCAGTACTTC
many | TRBJ2-7 | NA | TRBV4-1 | CASSHGLTLPEYEQYF | TGCGCCAGCAGCCACGGTCTGACCCTCCCGGAGTACGAGCAGTACTTC
NA | TRBJ2-3 | TRBD2 | TRBV7-9 | CASSLVPGLAGRTDTQYF | TGTGCCAGCAGCTTAGTTCCGGGACTAGCGGGAAGGACAGATACGCAGTATTTT
NA | TRBJ2-3 | NA | TRBV14 | CASSQEPPFPVGTDTQYF | TGTGCCAGCAGCCAAGAGCCCCCTTTTCCGGTGGGCACAGATACGCAGTATTTT
many | TRBJ2-7 | TRBD2 | TRBV28 | CASMRESSYEQYF | TGTGCCAGCATGCGGGAGAGCTCCTACGAGCAGTACTTC
few | TRBJ2-3 | TRBD1 | TRBV9 | CASSTMDRRSTDTQYF | TGTGCCAGCAGCACCATGGACAGGCGATCCACAGATACGCAGTATTTT
few | TRBJ1-1 | NA | TRBV4-1 | CASSQDQGVNTEAFF | TGCGCCAGCAGCCAAGACCAGGGAGTAAACACTGAAGCTTTCTTT
NA | TRBJ1-4 | NA | TRBV5-1 | CASSIQGEHEKLFF | TGCGCCAGCAGCATTCAGGGTGAGCACGAAAAACTGTTTTTT
few | TRBJ2-7 | TRBD1 | TRBV27 | CASSVSGQYYEQYF | TGTGCCAGCAGTGTCTCGGGACAGTACTACGAGCAGTACTTC
NA | TRBJ2-3 | TRBD2 | TRBV5-1 | CASSLVTGLAGGADTQYF | TGTGCCAGCAGCTTGGTGACGGGACTAGCGGGAGGAGCAGATACGCAGTATTTT
many | TRBJ2-5 | NA | TRBV6-6 | CASSYSGETQYF | TGTGCCAGCAGTTACTCAGGGGAGACCCAGTACTTC
NA | TRBJ2-7 | NA | TRBV24-1 | CATSDLHGYEQYF | TGTGCCACCAGTGATTTGCACGGTTACGAGCAGTACTTC
few | TRBJ2-1 | NA | TRBV24-1 | CATRGTADNEQFF | TGTGCCACCCGAGGGACGGCGGACAATGAGCAGTTCTTC
NA | TRBJ1-1 | NA | TRBV28 | CASSLQGTKNTEAFF | TGTGCCAGCAGTTTACAGGGGACAAAGAACACTGAAGCTTTCTTT
many | TRBJ2-3 | NA | TRBV14 | CASSHLDGALTDTQYF | TGTGCCAGCAGCCATCTCGACGGAGCCTTAACAGATACGCAGTATTTT
NA | TRBJ2-5 | NA | TRBV20-1 | CSAERQGKETQYF | TGCAGTGCGGAGAGGCAGGGAAAGGAGACCCAGTACTTC
few | TRBJ2-1 | NA | TRBV6-2/TRBV6-3 | CASSEGDEQFF | TGTGCCAGCAGCGAGGGAGATGAGCAGTTCTTC
few | TRBJ1-6 | NA | TRBV20-1 | CSAKGDSPNSPLHF | TGCAGTGCTAAAGGAGACAGTCCAAATTCACCCCTCCACTTT
NA | TRBJ1-1 | NA | TRBV7-8 | CASSPSNVDTEAFF | TGTGCCAGCAGCCCCAGCAACGTGGACACTGAAGCTTTCTTT
NA | TRBJ2-2 | TRBD2 | TRBV24-1 | CATSDPSGSIGTGELFF | TGTGCCACCAGTGATCCTAGCGGGAGTATTGGCACCGGGGAGCTGTTTTTT
NA | TRBJ2-4 | TRBD2 | TRBV19 | CASRRSGSNDIQYF | TGTGCCAGCCGCCGTAGCGGGAGCAATGACATTCAGTACTTC
few | TRBJ2-1 | NA | TRBV9 | CASAPEGWTSDEQFF | TGTGCCAGCGCCCCCGAGGGGTGGACTTCCGATGAGCAGTTCTTC
NA | TRBJ2-7 | NA | TRBV18 | CASSPPSTYEQYF | TGTGCCAGCTCACCACCGTCAACCTACGAGCAGTACTTC
many | TRBJ2-3 | TRBD1 | TRBV28 | CASGPLAGQVDTQYF | TGTGCCAGCGGTCCACTCGCGGGACAGGTAGATACGCAGTATTTT
many | TRBJ2-7 | NA | TRBV7-8 | CASSSPRDTLYEQYF | TGTGCCAGCAGCTCGCCCCGGGACACCCTTTACGAGCAGTACTTC
many | TRBJ1-5 | TRBD1 | TRBV20-1 | CSAGQGGSNQPQHF | TGCAGTGCTGGACAGGGTGGTAGCAATCAGCCCCAGCATTTT
once | TRBJ2-1 | TRBD1 | TRBV12-3/TRBV12-4 | CASSLGRQGAGDEQFF | TGTGCCAGCAGTTTAGGGAGACAGGGGGCGGGAGATGAGCAGTTCTTC